This T cell receptor beta chain was captured in a study of control samples from healthy donors and cancer patients. The data were produced by immunoSEQ multiplex PCR, yet TCRdb's version contains in-frame clones alone and is incomplete. The table has about 150,000 clones, over 85% seen once. Germline CDR1 is SGHNT and CDR2 is YYREEE (reference sequence). The CDR3 has 15 amino acids. The V end lost 4 bases, the J end lost 5 bases, and 18 bases lay between the germline ends. This clone has a single count. Sequencing was done on a sample of blood. V and J are TRBV5-4 and TRBJ1-1; D is ambiguous. The clonotype was recovered from a man between 18 and 29 years old in good health. The CDR3 coding sequence is TGTGCCAGCAGCCCACACAGTTTTAGGCAGACTGAAGCTTTCTTT. This translates into CASSPHSFRQTEAFF.